The 3 T cell receptor beta chains below were found in one sample sequenced in a study of somatic mutations in cytotoxic T cells in rheumatoid arthritis (dated by TCRdb to 2016 to 2017). The library was produced with the immunoSEQ multiplex PCR assay. This immuneACCESS table, as held by TCRdb, lists in-frame sequences with V and J called but not all clones. Of the missing ones, under half trace to an unresolved V gene in checked studies; the others have no known cause. This sample comprises 15,000 or so clones, around 80% of them detected only once. The top ten constitute more than 15% of the sample. The source material was CD8+ T cells sorted from blood. The receptors stem from a woman between 50 and 59 years old with rheumatoid arthritis.

V is TRBV4-3 and J is TRBJ1-6, with 10 bases identical to TRBD1. After removal of 0 bases from V and 10 bases from J, the junction contained 6 bases not matched to a gene. From germline, CDR1 is LGHNA and CDR2 YSLEER. The CDR3 consists of 16 residues. CDR3 in DNA: TGCGCCAGCAGCCAAGACCGGGACAGGGGAAGATCACCCCTCCACTTT. Amino acids: CASSQDRDRGRSPLHF.

This clone occurred a few times. J is TRBJ2-7 and V is TRBV10-1; possible D gene TRBD2, 5 bases. Trimming took off 5 bases at V and 2 bases at J, with 10 bases between the two ends. Germline loops: CDR1 WNHNN, CDR2 SYGVQD (reference sequence). The CDR3 sequence is 13 residues long. CDR3 residues: CASSLRGAYEQYF. DNA for the CDR3: TGCGCCAGCAGTTTACGGGGAGCCTACGAGCAGTACTTC.

As to this clone: The junction shows a germline mismatch at one end, possibly a read error. The chain links TRBV7-7 to TRBJ2-1, with D perhaps TRBD1 (6 bases). This CDR3 contains 14 residues. CDR1 SSHAT and CDR2 FNYEAQ come from the germline V gene (reference sequence). CDR3 loop: CASSLGTGTHEQFF. CDR3 coding DNA: TGTGCTAGCAGCCTGGGAACAGGGACCCATGAGCAGTTCTTC.